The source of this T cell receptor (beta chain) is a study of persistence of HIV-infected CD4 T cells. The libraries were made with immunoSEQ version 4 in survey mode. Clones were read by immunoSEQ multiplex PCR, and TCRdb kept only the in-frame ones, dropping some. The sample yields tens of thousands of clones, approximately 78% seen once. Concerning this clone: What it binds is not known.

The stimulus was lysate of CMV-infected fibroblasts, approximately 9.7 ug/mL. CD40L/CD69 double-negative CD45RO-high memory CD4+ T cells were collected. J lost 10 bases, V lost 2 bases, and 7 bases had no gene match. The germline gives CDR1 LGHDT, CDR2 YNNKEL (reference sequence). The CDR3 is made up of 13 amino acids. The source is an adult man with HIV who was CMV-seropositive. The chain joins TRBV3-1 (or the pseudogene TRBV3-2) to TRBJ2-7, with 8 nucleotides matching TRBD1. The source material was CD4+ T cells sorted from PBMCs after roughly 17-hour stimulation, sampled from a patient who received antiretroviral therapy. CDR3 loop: CASSQSGQVVQYF. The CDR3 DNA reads TGTGCCAGCAGCCAATCGGGACAGGTTGTTCAGTACTTC.